A single sample gave rise to the 11 T cell receptor beta chains below, sequenced in a study of patients and donors after allogeneic stem cell transplantation. TCRdb called the RT-PCR reads again in MiXCR, with one record for every CDR3 protein. Counted here are hundreds of thousands of distinct CDR3 sequences, around 40% occurring once; the ten biggest clones make up 11%. The sequencing sample was made of blood, either unsorted or a sorted T cell fraction (not recorded which). These receptors were collected from a human donor who was either an allogeneic HSCT recipient or a stem cell or donor lymphocyte infusion donor (not recorded which). It is not recorded whose cells these are; they may come from a transplant donor.

This clonotype has more than one count but fewer than ten. This chain connects TRBV19 to TRBJ2-3; no firm D call. V was pared by 7 bases and J by 5 bases, with 13 bases between. Germline CDR1 is LNHDA and CDR2 is SQIVND (reference sequence). The CDR3 spans 13 residues. CDR3 bases: TGTGCCAGTACCAACTGGGGTGGAGATACGCAGTATTTT. Amino acid sequence: CASTNWGGDTQYF.

This clonotype was seen a handful of times. CDR3 residues: CSARDFGGGSPLHF. The CDR3, as DNA: TGCAGTGCTAGAGATTTCGGGGGAGGTTCACCCCTCCACTTT. The rearrangement uses TRBV20-1 and TRBJ1-6; TRBD1 is a possible D gene (5 bases). The V gene lost 0 bases and the J gene lost 9 bases, with 12 bases spanning the gap. Germline V gene sequence: CDR1 DFQATT, CDR2 SNEGSKA (reference sequence). The CDR3 consists of 14 residues.

This clonotype was counted only a few times. The genes are TRBV27 and TRBJ1-1; no clear D gene. The length of the CDR3 is 13 residues. Trimming cost V 0 bases and J 6 bases, with 8 bases left between them. Germline-derived CDR1 and CDR2 are MNHEY and SMNVEV (reference sequence). The CDR3, as DNA: TGTGCCAGCAGTTTATCCCCGGACTCTGAAGCTTTCTTT. This encodes CASSLSPDSEAFF.

This clonotype was seen a handful of times. The genes are TRBV7-3 and TRBJ2-5, with D possibly being TRBD2 (6 bases). The germline gives CDR1 SGHTA, CDR2 FQGTGA. The CDR3 is 14 residues long. With 4 bases removed from V and 5 bases from J, the gap between germline ends came to 14 bases. DNA for the CDR3: TGTGCCAGCAGCTCGCGACTAGTTACGGAGACCCAGTACTTC. It encodes CASSSRLVTETQYF.

This clonotype has only a few counts. The rearrangement uses TRBV18 and TRBJ1-1; TRBD1 is a possible D gene (5 bases). V was shortened by 3 bases and J by 5 bases, with 13 bases between the two germline ends. Germline V lookup: CDR1 KGHSH, CDR2 LQKENI. The CDR3 sequence is 14 residues long. CDR3 residues: CASSPGAGDTEAFF. CDR3 coding DNA: TGTGCCAGCTCACCCGGGGCTGGGGATACTGAAGCTTTCTTT.

The rearrangement uses TRBV7-8 and TRBJ1-2, with D maybe TRBD1 (5 bases). Germline values: CDR1 SGHVS, CDR2 FQNEAQ. There are 16 residues in the CDR3. V shed 5 bases and J shed 6 bases, with 22 bases lying between them. Here the CDR3 DNA reads TGTGCCAGCAGCCTCCCCTGGAGGGGACCTGTGGATGGCTACACCTTC. It codes for CASSLPWRGPVDGYTF.

V gene TRBV5-1 combines with J gene TRBJ1-6; D call uncertain. The CDR3 extends over 14 amino acids. The germline gives CDR1 SGHRS, CDR2 YFSETQ. V lost 2 bases and J 10 bases, leaving 13 bases between the germline ends. This CDR3 reads CASSLKGYGSPLHF. The DNA of the CDR3 is TGCGCCAGCAGCTTAAAGGGATATGGATCACCCCTCCACTTT.

This sequence joins TRBV5-5 and TRBJ2-7; D might be TRBD1 (6 bases). The CDR3 extends over 14 amino acids. The V end was cut by 3 bases, the J end by 0 bases, with 10 bases between. Per the germline V gene, CDR1 is SGHKS and CDR2 is YYEKEE (reference sequence). This chain's CDR3 is CASSYRDNSYEQYF. CDR3 nucleotides: TGTGCCAGCAGCTACCGGGACAACTCCTACGAGCAGTACTTC.

V usage is TRBV29-1 and J usage is TRBJ1-2, with a possible D match to TRBD1 (5 bases). The CDR3 spans 16 residues. CDR1 is SQVTM, CDR2 ANQGSEA, per germline. Trimming took off 0 bases at V and 2 bases at J, with 16 bases between the two ends. The CDR3 protein is CSVEEGYGRQNYGYTF. As DNA, the CDR3 is TGCAGCGTTGAAGAGGGCTACGGAAGACAGAACTATGGCTACACCTTC.

This clonotype has more than one count but fewer than ten. The chain employs TRBV7-9 and TRBJ1-2; D unresolved. V was shortened by 8 bases and J by 2 bases, with 12 bases between the two germline ends. The CDR3 loop spans 13 amino acids. CDR1 is SEHNR, CDR2 FQNEAQ, per germline (reference sequence). The CDR3, as DNA: TGTGCCAGCTACATCGATCAGAACTATGGCTACACCTTC. It translates to CASYIDQNYGYTF.

This chain joins TRBV6-1 and TRBJ1-3; D is ambiguous. This CDR3 spans 15 amino acids. V was cut by 10 bases and J by 0 bases, with 16 bases left in between. Germline CDR1 and CDR2: MNHNS and SASEGT. CDR3 residues: CAIPAGASSGNTIYF. The CDR3 DNA is TGTGCCATACCGGCGGGAGCGAGCTCTGGAAACACCATATATTTT.